Listed below are T cell receptor beta chains from one sample, sequenced in a study of blood T cells in healthy people across ages. TCRdb ran MiXCR on the 5' RACE reads and lists one entry per CDR3 protein. The top ten hold 6.5% to 8.5% of the sample, which has around 1.7 million distinct CDR3 sequences, 28% seen once. The sample consisted of blood. These receptors originate from a young woman in good health. CDR3s include the opening cysteine and the closing phenylalanine or tryptophan. A D gene is named only where the DNA matches it firmly. Where a row states a size, it is once, few, many or the class of an expanded clone; other rows omit it.

-	TRBV7-2	-	14	TRBJ2-7	TGTGCCAGCAGCTCCCGACCGGACCTGACATGGCCGTACTTC	CASSSRPDLTWPYF
-	TRBV13	-	14	TRBJ2-7	TGTGCCAGCAGTTACAGTCCTGAACCCCACGAGCAGTACTTC	CASSYSPEPHEQYF
-	TRBV14	-	13	TRBJ1-1	TGTGCCAGCAGCCAAGAGGTGGCCACTGAAGCTTTCTTT	CASSQEVATEAFF
TRBD1	TRBV5-6	-	19	TRBJ1-1	TGTGCCAGCAGCTTTGGGCCGGGACAGGGTAGGGGGCGGAACACTGAAGCTTTCTTT	CASSFGPGQGRGRNTEAFF
-	TRBV28	-	14	TRBJ1-5	TGTGCCAGCAGAACTGACGGTACTAATCAGCCCCAGCATTTT	CASRTDGTNQPQHF
-	TRBV7-9	many	15	TRBJ1-2	TGTGCCAGCAGCTTAGTTGGCCCAGGGCACTATGGCTACACCTTC	CASSLVGPGHYGYTF
-	TRBV6-2/TRBV6-3	few	14	TRBJ2-1	TGTGCCAGCAGTCAAGGGACCTTGTGGAGTGAGCAGTTCTTC	CASSQGTLWSEQFF
-	TRBV9	-	16	TRBJ2-1	TGTGCCAGCAGCGTAGGTCTAGTGGGAGGGGGCGATGAGCAGTTCTTC	CASSVGLVGGGDEQFF
-	TRBV7-2	few	14	TRBJ2-3	TGTGCCAGCAGCTCCCCTCGGTTGGAGGATACGCAGTATTTT	CASSSPRLEDTQYF
-	TRBV12-3/TRBV12-4	-	18	TRBJ2-1	TGTGCCGGCAGTTTGGCGACACTTGACCGTTTCTTCTACAATGTGCAGTTCTTC	CAGSLATLDRFFYNVQFF
-	TRBV5-1	-	16	TRBJ2-5	TGCGCCAGCAGCCTATCCCCCCTGACTGGGCAAGAGACCCAGTACTTC	CASSLSPLTGQETQYF
-	TRBV28	-	12	TRBJ2-3	TGTGCCGGGGGCCCCCGTACAGATACGCAGTATTTT	CAGGPRTDTQYF
TRBD1	TRBV27	-	15	TRBJ2-1	TGTGCCAGCAGTAGACAGGGAGAGTCCTACAATGAGCAGTTCTTC	CASSRQGESYNEQFF
TRBD1	TRBV28	few	16	TRBJ1-2	TGTGCCAGCAGCCCGGGACAGGGGGCTAGTAACTATGGCTACACCTTC	CASSPGQGASNYGYTF
-	TRBV7-2	-	15	TRBJ1-6	TGTGCCAGCAGCTTAGGGGCGGGGTTCGGGGCACCCCTCCACTTT	CASSLGAGFGAPLHF
-	TRBV20-1	few	14	TRBJ1-6	TGCAGTGCTAGGCAGGGTTACATTAATTCACCCCCCCACTTT	CSARQGYINSPPHF
-	TRBV7-2	-	16	TRBJ2-3	TGTGCCAGCAGCTACGGGGTATCCTCTAGCACAGATACGCAGTATTTT	CASSYGVSSSTDTQYF
-	TRBV6-5	few	12	TRBJ2-7	TGTGCCAGCCAGGGGGGGGGGCTTGAGCAGTACTTC	CASQGGGLEQYF
-	TRBV12-3/TRBV12-4	many	14	TRBJ1-4	TGTGCCAGCAGTTTTTTGGGCTCTCAGGAAAAACTGTTTTTT	CASSFLGSQEKLFF
-	TRBV5-1	-	14	TRBJ2-1	TGCGCCAGCAGTTCCGACACCGGGTACAATGAGCAGTTCTTC	CASSSDTGYNEQFF
TRBD2	TRBV5-6	-	18	TRBJ2-3	TGTGCCAGCAGCTTGTTAGGGCGGGAGGGCCTCAACACAGATACGCAGTATTTT	CASSLLGREGLNTDTQYF
-	TRBV3-1	few	14	TRBJ1-5	TGTGCCAGCAGCCCCGCAGCTTTAAATCAGCCCCAGCATTTT	CASSPAALNQPQHF
-	TRBV7-9	few	15	TRBJ2-1	TGTGCCAGTCACCTCGGACTGGGGGGGCACAATGAGCAGTTCTTC	CASHLGLGGHNEQFF
-	TRBV29-1	few	14	TRBJ2-1	TGCAGCGTTGATATTGGCAGCCTCTACAATGAGCAGTTCTTC	CSVDIGSLYNEQFF
TRBD1	TRBV15	few	14	TRBJ2-7	TGTGCCACCAGCAGAGTACAGGGGGCCTACGAGCAGTACTTC	CATSRVQGAYEQYF
-	TRBV6-1	-	15	TRBJ1-2	TGTGCCAGCAGTGGGGGACATTTGAGGGGTTATGGCTACACCTTC	CASSGGHLRGYGYTF
-	TRBV24-1	few	17	TRBJ2-1	TGTGCCACCAGTGATTCACCCGAGAGGGGCTCCTACAATGAGCAGTTCTTC	CATSDSPERGSYNEQFF
-	TRBV3-1	-	12	TRBJ2-1	TGTACCAGCAGCCAAGCGCGGGGTCGCAAGTTCTTC	CTSSQARGRKFF
-	TRBV9	-	14	TRBJ1-1	TGTGCCAGCAGCACGGACGGGGGGCCCACTGAAGCTTTCTTT	CASSTDGGPTEAFF
-	TRBV10-3	-	13	TRBJ1-2	TGTACCATCGGCGGGACCGACGCTGGAGACTACACCTTC	CTIGGTDAGDYTF
TRBD2	TRBV28	many	16	TRBJ2-7	TGTGCCAGCAGTTTCCTCACAGCGGGGGTAACTGGGGAGCAGTACTTC	CASSFLTAGVTGEQYF
TRBD2	TRBV3-1	few	14	TRBJ2-5	TGTGCCAGCAGCCCGACTAGCAGGGAAGAGACCCAGTACTTC	CASSPTSREETQYF
TRBD2	TRBV7-9	few	16	TRBJ2-1	TGTGCCAGCAGCTTAGTCTCCAGCGGGAGTACAAATGAGCAGTTCTTC	CASSLVSSGSTNEQFF
TRBD2	TRBV7-3	-	17	TRBJ2-1	TGTGTCAGCAGCTTATCCTCACTAGCGGGGGGGCGAGGTGAGCAGTTCTTC	CVSSLSSLAGGRGEQFF
-	TRBV20-1	many	13	TRBJ2-7	TGCAGTGCTAACCCCGGGACGACCTACGAGCAGTACTTC	CSANPGTTYEQYF
TRBD2	TRBV9	-	16	TRBJ2-5	TGTGCCAGCAGCGAATTCGGACTAGCGGGGAGAGAGACTCAGTACTTC	CASSEFGLAGRETQYF